Presented here are 19 T cell receptor beta chains from one specimen sequenced in a study of T cell responses to AZD1222 COVID-19 vaccine (dated by TCRdb to the early 2020s). The method was the immunoSEQ multiplex PCR assay. TCRdb took over this immuneACCESS table, retaining in-frame rearrangements with V and J assigned. Such tables are incomplete; in checked studies, under half of the missing clones stem from an unresolved V gene, and the remainder is unexplained. Counted in this sample were under 150,000 clones; 80% to 90% of them appeared once. About 1.6% of the sample belongs to the ten largest clones. Taken with the paper, the label for time point translates to: baseline before first vaccination. Specimen: peripheral blood, collected on day 0 of AZD1222 vaccination. All receptors derive from an adult in good health.

The rearrangement joins TRBV28 to TRBJ1-1; 10 positions match TRBD1. After removal of 6 bases from V and 9 bases from J, the junction contained 7 bases not matched to a gene. The length of the CDR3 is 13 residues. Germline V gives CDR1 MDHEN, CDR2 SYDVKM. The CDR3 is CASSPPDRGQAFF. CDR3 sequence (DNA): TGTGCCAGCAGCCCCCCCGACAGGGGGCAAGCTTTCTTT.

The V gene is TRBV6-2 or TRBV6-3, the J gene TRBJ2-5; perhaps TRBD2 as D (5 bases). The CDR3 length is 16 residues. The ends were cut back, 2 bases at V and 0 bases at J, with 13 bases in the middle. Germline CDR1 and CDR2: MNHEY and SVGEGT. CDR3 protein: CASSYLRRLHQETQYF. In DNA form, the CDR3 reads TGTGCCAGCAGTTACCTTAGACGACTACACCAAGAGACCCAGTACTTC.

The J gene is TRBJ1-2, the V gene TRBV29-1; D gene unclear. The CDR3 extends over 15 amino acids. Per germline, CDR1 SQVTM and CDR2 ANQGSEA. V lost 6 bases and J 2 bases, leaving 19 bases between the germline ends. For the CDR3, the DNA is TGCAGCGTAAAGCCGAGAGAACAATTAAACTATGGCTACACCTTC. Translating gives CSVKPREQLNYGYTF. The complete variable domain, with remaining parts taken from reference TRBV29-1 and TRBJ1-2, reads SAVISQKPSRDICQRGTSLTIQCQVDSQVTMMFWYRQQPGQSLTLIATANQGSEATYESGFVIDKFPISRPNLTFSTLTVSNMSPEDSSIYLCSVKPREQLNYGYTFGSGTRLTVV.

V is TRBV6-5 and J is TRBJ2-7; a weak D match, TRBD1 (5 bases). V was cut by 5 bases and J by 6 bases, with 20 bases left in between. CDR3 size: 15 residues. Germline values: CDR1 MNHEY, CDR2 SVGAGI. CDR3 sequence: CASSIGQGKNGEQYF. Written as DNA, the CDR3 is TGTGCCAGCAGTATCGGGCAGGGTAAAAATGGCGAGCAGTACTTC.

This chain uses TRBV3-1 (or the pseudogene TRBV3-2) with TRBJ2-2; a weak D match, TRBD2 (5 bases). V lost 1 base and J lost 2, with 8 bases in between. Germline V gene lookup returns CDR1 LGHDT and CDR2 YNNKEL (reference sequence). The CDR3 totals 15 residues. CDR3 sequence reads: CASSQVRANTGELFF. In DNA form, the CDR3 reads TGTGCCAGCAGCCAAGTGCGGGCTAACACCGGGGAGCTGTTTTTT.

The chain carries TRBV5-6 and TRBJ1-2; possible D gene TRBD1, 5 bases. The V gene's germline CDR1 is SGHDT and CDR2 YYEEEE. The CDR3 loop spans 14 amino acids. With 4 bases removed from V and 0 bases from J, the gap between germline ends came to 10 bases. DNA of the CDR3: TGTGCCAGCAGCCTCGGGGCTTCTAACTATGGCTACACCTTC. Amino acid sequence: CASSLGASNYGYTF. Based on the CDR3 plus reference TRBV5-6 and TRBJ1-2, the full variable domain is DAGVTQSPTHLIKTRGQQVTLRCSPKSGHDTVSWYQQALGQGPQFIFQYYEEEERQRGNFPDRFSGHQFPNYSSELNVNALLLGDSALYLCASSLGASNYGYTFGSGTRLTVV.

The V and J genes are TRBV6-5 and TRBJ1-6; D is unclear. The CDR3 consists of 15 residues. CDR1 MNHEY and CDR2 SVGAGI come from the germline V gene. Deletions cut 7 bases from V and 7 bases from J, with 17 bases between. CDR3 amino acids: CASKADTVQNSPLHF. CDR3 bases: TGTGCCAGCAAGGCCGATACCGTGCAGAATTCACCCCTCCACTTT.

This clone was observed a single time. The V gene is TRBV5-6, the J gene TRBJ2-2, with a possible D match to TRBD2 (5 bases). The length of the CDR3 is 17 residues. Germline CDR1 is SGHDT and CDR2 is YYEEEE. Trimming removed 4 bases from V and 1 base from J, with 17 bases in between. For the CDR3, the DNA is TGTGCCAGCAGCCCCATACTGGAGGAAAAGAACACCGGGGAGCTGTTTTTT. Amino acids: CASSPILEEKNTGELFF.

The rearrangement uses TRBV6-2 or TRBV6-3 and TRBJ2-1; 7 bases are shared with TRBD2. The CDR3 consists of 16 residues. V gave up 0 bases and J gave up 7 bases; unmatched junction bases: 9. The germline V gene has CDR1 MNHEY and CDR2 SVGEGT. The CDR3 coding sequence is TGTGCCAGCAGTTACTCGCTGGGGGGGGTAAATAATGAGCAGTTCTTC. This gives the protein CASSYSLGGVNNEQFF.

The chain recombines TRBV6-5 with TRBJ2-7; 8 bases are a match to TRBD1. The CDR3 is 12 residues long. V was pared by 6 bases and J by 7 bases, with 5 bases of the junction left unmatched. Germline V gives CDR1 MNHEY, CDR2 SVGAGI. CDR3 DNA sequence: TGTGCCAGCAGAGGACAGGGATGGGAGCAGTACTTC. Encoded protein: CASRGQGWEQYF.

The chain uses TRBV14 and TRBJ1-4; the D is unclear. The CDR3 is 15 amino acids. Germline CDR1 SGHDN, CDR2 FVKESK. The germline V and J ends were trimmed by 0 bases and 11 bases, with 16 bases remaining between them. For the CDR3, the DNA is TGTGCCAGCAGCCAAGATTTGGTGGGAAAACACAAACTGTTTTTT. This encodes CASSQDLVGKHKLFF.

The J gene is TRBJ1-2, the V gene TRBV2; D remains unclear. Trimming took off 2 bases at V and 3 bases at J, with 13 bases between the two ends. CDR1 and CDR2 from the germline V gene are SNHLY and FYNNEI. CDR3 length: 15 residues. The CDR3 region is CASSEFVVSYYGYTF. The CDR3 DNA is TGTGCCAGCAGTGAATTTGTAGTGTCGTACTATGGCTACACCTTC.

The chain combines TRBV11-2 with TRBJ2-2; D gene ambiguous. Germline CDR1 is SGHAT and CDR2 is FQNNGV. V lost 5 bases and J 0 bases, leaving 13 bases between the germline ends. CDR3 size: 16 residues. The CDR3 spells CASSPFQASNTGELFF. In nucleotides, the CDR3 is TGTGCCAGCAGCCCGTTTCAGGCTTCGAACACCGGGGAGCTGTTTTTT. Drawing the rest from reference TRBV11-2 and TRBJ2-2, the complete variable domain is EAGVAQSPRYKIIEKRQSVAFWCNPISGHATLYWYQQILGQGPKLLIQFQNNGVVDDSQLPKDRFSAERLKGVDSTLKIQPAKLEDSAVYLCASSPFQASNTGELFFGEGSRLTVL.

The chain recombines TRBV5-1 with TRBJ2-7; D possibly corresponds to TRBD2 (6 bases). Trimming took off 2 bases at V and 1 base at J, with 10 bases between the two ends. The CDR3 is made up of 14 amino acids. Germline assignment: CDR1 SGHRS and CDR2 YFSETQ. The CDR3 loop reads CASSLGGNSYEQYF. CDR3 DNA sequence: TGCGCCAGCAGCTTAGGCGGGAATTCCTACGAGCAGTACTTC.

The chain links TRBV27 to TRBJ1-6; 7 positions agree with TRBD1. J lost 7 bases, V lost 6 bases, and 0 bases had no gene match. The germline gives CDR1 MNHEY, CDR2 SMNVEV (reference sequence). This CDR3 comprises 12 residues. The CDR3 nucleotides are TGTGCCAGCAGGGACAGGAATTCACCCCTCCACTTT. Its translation: CASRDRNSPLHF.

In nucleotides, the CDR3 is TGTGCCAGCAGTCCCCTCCAACCGGGACAGGGTTACGAGCAGTACTTC. This sequence encodes CASSPLQPGQGYEQYF. The chain employs TRBV28 and TRBJ2-7; 9 positions agree with TRBD1. The CDR3 spans 16 residues. Per germline, CDR1 MDHEN and CDR2 SYDVKM. Trimming cost V 5 bases and J 4 bases; bases outside gene matches: 12.

The V and J genes are TRBV19 and TRBJ1-6; D remains ambiguous. The V end lost 0 bases, the J end lost 13 bases, and 10 bases lay between the germline ends. The CDR3 covers 13 residues. Germline CDR1 LNHDA, CDR2 SQIVND (reference sequence). DNA for the CDR3: TGTGCCAGTAGTATAGATGGGCCCACGCCCCTCCACTTT. Translation: CASSIDGPTPLHF.

The rearrangement links TRBV3-1 (or the pseudogene TRBV3-2) to TRBJ1-1, with D possibly matching TRBD1 (5 bases). The CDR3 totals 13 residues. The germline V and J ends were trimmed by 6 bases and 5 bases, with 13 bases remaining between them. Germline V gene lookup returns CDR1 LGHDT and CDR2 YNNKEL (reference sequence). The DNA for the CDR3 is TGTGCCAGCAGTCAGCAGGGACGGACTGAAGCTTTCTTT. Translated: CASSQQGRTEAFF.

The chain carries TRBV11-3 and TRBJ1-1, with D perhaps matching TRBD1 (5 bases). From germline, CDR1 is SGHNT and CDR2 YENEEA. Trimming cost V 3 bases and J 5 bases, with 13 bases left between them. CDR3 length: 14 residues. This chain's CDR3 is CASSFQGGSTEAFF. The CDR3 DNA sequence: TGTGCCAGCAGCTTCCAGGGAGGGAGTACTGAAGCTTTCTTT.